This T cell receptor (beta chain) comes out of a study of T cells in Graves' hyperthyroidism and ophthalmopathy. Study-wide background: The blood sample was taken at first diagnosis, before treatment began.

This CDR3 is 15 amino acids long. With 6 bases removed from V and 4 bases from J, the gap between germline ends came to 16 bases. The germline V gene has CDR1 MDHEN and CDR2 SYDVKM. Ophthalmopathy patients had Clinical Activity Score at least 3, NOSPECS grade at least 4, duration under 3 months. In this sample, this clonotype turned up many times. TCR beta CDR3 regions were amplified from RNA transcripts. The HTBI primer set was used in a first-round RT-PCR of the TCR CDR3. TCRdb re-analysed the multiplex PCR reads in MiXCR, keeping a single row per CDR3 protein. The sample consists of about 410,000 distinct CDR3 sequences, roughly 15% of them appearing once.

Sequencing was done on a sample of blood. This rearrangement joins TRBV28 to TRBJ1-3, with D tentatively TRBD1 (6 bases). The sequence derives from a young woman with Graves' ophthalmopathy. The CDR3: CASRPLDRTGNTIYF. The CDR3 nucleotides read TGTGCCAGCAGGCCCTTAGACAGGACCGGAAACACCATATATTTT.